A single sample gave rise to the 10 T cell receptor beta chains below, sequenced in a study of tumor-infiltrating lymphocytes in localized non-small cell lung cancer. Generated by immunoSEQ multiplex PCR, the TCRdb table keeps only in-frame clones and is missing some. Of about 15,000 clones listed, approximately 79% were seen once; the top ten hold 6% to 7%. The sequenced material came from lung tumor tissue. The receptors stem from a human donor with non-small cell lung cancer.

The rearrangement uses TRBV20-1 and TRBJ1-1; no definite D call. CDR1 DFQATT and CDR2 SNEGSKA come from the germline V gene (reference sequence). V was cut by 7 bases and J by 0 bases, with 6 bases left in between. CDR3 length: 11 residues. The CDR3 DNA reads as TGCAGTGGTCTTTTGAACACTGAAGCTTTCTTT. Translated, it gives CSGLLNTEAFF.

This chain connects TRBV5-4 to TRBJ2-5; D might be TRBD1 (6 bases). Looked up from germline, CDR1 is SGHNT and CDR2 is YYREEE (reference sequence). Trimming took 4 bases from V and 5 from J, leaving 12 bases between them. The CDR3 is 13 residues long. The CDR3 is CASSLQGWETQYF. CDR3 bases: TGTGCCAGCAGCCTACAGGGTTGGGAGACCCAGTACTTC. The variable domain in full, with the rest retrieved from reference TRBV5-4 and TRBJ2-5, is ETGVTQSPTHLIKTRGQQVTLRCSSQSGHNTVSWYQQALGQGPQFIFQYYREEENGRGNFPPRFSGLQFPNYSSELNVNALELDDSALYLCASSLQGWETQYFGPGTRLLVL.

The V call is TRBV6-6, the J call TRBJ2-5; TRBD1 or TRBD2 may be the D gene (6 bases each). This CDR3 region has 16 residues. V lost 7 bases to trimming and J lost 2 bases, with 20 bases between them. The germline gives CDR1 MNHNY, CDR2 SVGAGI (reference sequence). Here the CDR3 reads CASKGGNGEDQETQYF. DNA of the CDR3: TGTGCCAGCAAAGGGGGGAACGGGGAGGATCAAGAGACCCAGTACTTC.

In regard to this clone: Relative to the germline gene, one junction end is altered; a read error may explain this. DNA of the CDR3: TGTGCCACCAGCAGAGGGCCACAAGGGACCCAGTACTTC. This gives the protein CATSRGPQGTQYF. The gene calls are TRBV15 and TRBJ2-5; unclear D gene. CDR3 length: 13 amino acids. From germline, CDR1 is LNHNV and CDR2 YYDKDF (reference sequence).

CDR3 loop: CASSWEYNEQFF. DNA of the CDR3: TGTGCCAGCAGTTGGGAGTACAATGAGCAGTTCTTC. The V gene is TRBV28, the J gene TRBJ2-1; D possibly corresponds to TRBD2 (5 bases). CDR1 and CDR2 from the germline V gene are MDHEN and SYDVKM. CDR3 length equals 12 residues. V lost 4 bases, J lost 4 bases, and 5 bases lay in between.

This clone was seen a handful of times. The gene calls are TRBV6-6 and TRBJ1-1, with unresolved D. Germline loops: CDR1 MNHNY, CDR2 SVGAGI (reference sequence). CDR3 length equals 13 residues. Trimming left V 6 bases short and J 2 bases short, with 10 bases between. CDR3 nucleotides: TGTGCCAGCAGCGGGGTACCTAACACTGAAGCTTTCTTT. Its protein product is CASSGVPNTEAFF.

By proportion, this clone is medium-sized. The CDR3 sequence is CASSQMRGGITEAFF. CDR3 sequence (DNA): TGCGCCAGCAGCCAAATGCGGGGGGGCATCACTGAAGCTTTCTTT. This chain uses TRBV4-1 with TRBJ1-1; perhaps TRBD1 as D (6 bases). This CDR3 spans 15 amino acids. V lost 2 bases and J 4 bases, leaving 14 bases between the germline ends. Per germline, CDR1 MGHRA and CDR2 YSYEKL.

The V call is TRBV12-5, the J call TRBJ1-3; D uncertain. CDR3 size: 16 residues. Germline CDR1 LGHNT, CDR2 FRNRAP. The V gene lost 0 bases and the J gene lost 0 bases, with 9 bases spanning the gap. The CDR3: CASGLVFLSSGNTIYF. DNA for the CDR3: TGTGCTAGTGGTTTGGTATTCCTTAGCTCTGGAAACACCATATATTTT.

The rearrangement uses TRBV25-1 and TRBJ2-1; TRBD2 matches at 11 bases. This CDR3 has 15 residues. After removal of 3 bases from V and 4 bases from J, the junction contained 2 bases not matched to a gene. Germline values: CDR1 MGHDK, CDR2 SYGVNS. The CDR3 sequence: CASSDWTSGYNEQFF. CDR3 nucleotides: TGTGCCAGCAGTGATTGGACTAGCGGGTACAATGAGCAGTTCTTC.

The V and J genes are TRBV4-3 and TRBJ2-2; weak D call: TRBD1 (5 bases). V shed 2 bases and J shed 1 base, with 8 bases lying between them. The CDR3 length is 15 residues. Germline V gene sequence: CDR1 LGHNA, CDR2 YSLEER. The CDR3 DNA follows: TGCGCCAGCAGCCAACTCAGGGAGAACACCGGGGAGCTGTTTTTT. This sequence encodes CASSQLRENTGELFF.